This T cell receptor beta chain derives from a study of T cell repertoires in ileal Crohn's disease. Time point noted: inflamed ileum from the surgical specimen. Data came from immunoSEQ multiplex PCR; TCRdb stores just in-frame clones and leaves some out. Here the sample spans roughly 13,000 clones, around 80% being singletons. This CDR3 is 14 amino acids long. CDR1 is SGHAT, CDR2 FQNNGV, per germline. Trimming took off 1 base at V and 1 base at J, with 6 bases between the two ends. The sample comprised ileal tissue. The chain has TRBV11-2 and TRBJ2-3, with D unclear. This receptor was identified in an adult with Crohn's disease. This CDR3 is CASSLAIGTDTQYF. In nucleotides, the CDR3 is TGTGCCAGCAGCTTAGCAATCGGCACAGATACGCAGTATTTT.